This T cell receptor (beta chain) comes out of a study of vaccination effects on CD4 cells after COVID-19. TCRdb's table, derived via immunoSEQ multiplex PCR, lists solely in-frame clones and lacks some. The sample holds about 61,000 clones, about four fifths seen once. The ViraFEST assay expanded antigen-specific CD4+ T cells with viral peptide pools before sequencing. Isolating CD4+ T cells followed about 11 days of culture. Having tested negative for nucleocapsid antibodies, the vaccine recipients showed no prior SARS-CoV-2 infection. Germline V lookup: CDR1 LGHNA, CDR2 YSLEER. This CDR3 is 13 amino acids long. Trimming stripped 0 bases from V and 6 bases from J, with 6 bases between. Note on this clone: Antigen unknown.

The sequencing here drew on CD4+ T cells from PBMCs cultured with HCoV-229E spike peptides, taken before COVID-19 vaccination. This sequence joins TRBV4-3 and TRBJ1-5; D gene unclear. The clonotype originates from a human donor who received a COVID-19 vaccine. CDR3: CASSQEEGQPQHF. CDR3 coding DNA: TGCGCCAGCAGCCAAGAAGAGGGTCAGCCCCAGCATTTT.